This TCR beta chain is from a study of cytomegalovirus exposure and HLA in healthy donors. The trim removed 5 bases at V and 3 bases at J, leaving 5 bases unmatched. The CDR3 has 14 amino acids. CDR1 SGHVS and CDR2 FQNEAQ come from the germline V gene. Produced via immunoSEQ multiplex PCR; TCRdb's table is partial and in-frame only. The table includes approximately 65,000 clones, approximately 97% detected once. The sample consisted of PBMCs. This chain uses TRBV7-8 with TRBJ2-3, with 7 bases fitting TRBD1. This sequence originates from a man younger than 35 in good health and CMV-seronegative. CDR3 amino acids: CASSPRTGTDTQYF. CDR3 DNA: TGTGCCAGCAGCCCTAGGACAGGAACAGATACGCAGTATTTT.